What follows is one T cell receptor (beta chain) and its context. As handled by the study authors: Amplification with reference gene primers provided the estimates of nucleated cell counts. Clones were sequenced by immunoSEQ multiplex PCR, and TCRdb holds only the in-frame ones, with some missing. That table gives V, J and clone size, and the DNA gave D and trimming. The table has approximately 400,000 clones, approximately 91% seen once. The study assigned cohorts using participant-reported clinical history. The sample comes from a study of blood T cell repertoires in COVID-19. The overall study: Acute and convalescent COVID-19 samples came from the United States, Italy and Spain.

This CDR3 contains 15 residues. The germline V gene encodes CDR1 SGHTA and CDR2 FQGNSA. Trimming pared 5 bases from V and 6 bases from J, leaving 19 bases between. The sequenced sample was PBMCs or T cells enriched from blood (not recorded which). The chain is built from TRBV7-2 and TRBJ1-2; D might be TRBD1 (6 bases). The sequence came from a woman aged 40-49 years who had been exposed to COVID-19. For the CDR3, the DNA is TGTGCCAGCAGCGTCGGTGGCCTGGGGGCACATGGCTACACCTTC. Its translation is CASSVGGLGAHGYTF.